The sequence of this T cell receptor beta chain was determined in a study of blood T cell repertoires in COVID-19. Germline loops: CDR1 SGDLS, CDR2 YYNGEE. Trimming stripped 2 bases from V and 7 bases from J, with 12 bases between. The CDR3 runs 13 residues. Original data processing: Reference gene primers were amplified, and this amplification served to estimate nucleated cell counts. TCRdb's copy holds only in-frame clones and misses some; the assay was immunoSEQ multiplex PCR. V, J and clone size were drawn from that table, and D and trimming were deduced from the DNA. The table shows some 270,000 clones, with 89% occurring only once.

The sequence was obtained from a man aged 45-60 years with acute or convalescent COVID-19. This chain links TRBV9 with TRBJ1-2; D unclear. Sample: peripheral blood. The CDR3 sequence is CASSVGGFGGYTF. The CDR3, as DNA: TGTGCCAGCAGCGTCGGCGGTTTCGGTGGCTACACCTTC.